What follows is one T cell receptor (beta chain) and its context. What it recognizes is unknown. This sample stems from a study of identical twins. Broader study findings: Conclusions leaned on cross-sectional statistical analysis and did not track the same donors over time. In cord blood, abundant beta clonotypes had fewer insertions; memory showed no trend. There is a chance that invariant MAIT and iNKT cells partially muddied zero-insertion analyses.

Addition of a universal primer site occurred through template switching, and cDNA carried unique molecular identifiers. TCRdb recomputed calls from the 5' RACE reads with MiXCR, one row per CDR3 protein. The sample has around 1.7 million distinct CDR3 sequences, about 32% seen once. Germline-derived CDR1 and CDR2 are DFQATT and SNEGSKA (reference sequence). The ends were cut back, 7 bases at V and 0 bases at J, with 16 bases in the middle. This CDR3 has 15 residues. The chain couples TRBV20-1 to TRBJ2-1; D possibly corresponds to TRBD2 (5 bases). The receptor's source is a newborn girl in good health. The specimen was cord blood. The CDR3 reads CSDASRPSSYNEQFF. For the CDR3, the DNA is TGCAGTGATGCTAGCCGACCGAGCTCCTACAATGAGCAGTTCTTC.